The 30 T cell receptor beta chains given below trace back to one sample, sequenced in a study of cytomegalovirus exposure and HLA in healthy donors. In the PCR, 60 Vbeta and 13 Jbeta primers were used. Profiled with immunoSEQ multiplex PCR; TCRdb holds only in-frame clones, not every one. The sample includes approximately 200,000 clones, 65% to 85% of them seen just once. Sequencing was done on a sample of PBMCs. Receptors were obtained from a boy aged 2 to 10 in good health and CMV-seronegative.

This chain's CDR3 is CATRRMAGPQETQYF. The CDR3 region has the DNA TGTGCCACCAGGCGGATGGCGGGGCCACAAGAGACCCAGTACTTC. The chain has TRBV15 and TRBJ2-5; a possible D gene is TRBD2 (6 bases). CDR3 length: 15 residues. Germline CDR1 LNHNV, CDR2 YYDKDF (reference sequence). Trimming took 6 bases from V and 2 from J, leaving 16 bases between them.

This chain uses TRBV2 with TRBJ2-7; TRBD1 aligns across 9 bases. The CDR3 is 15 amino acids. CDR1 and CDR2 (germline): SNHLY, FYNNEI. The V segment lost 8 bases and the J segment 2 bases; nucleotides outside the gene matches: 10. The CDR3: CASLGGGTGPYEQYF. The CDR3 DNA follows: TGTGCCAGCCTTGGGGGGGGGACAGGGCCCTACGAGCAGTACTTC.

This chain joins TRBV6-6 and TRBJ1-4; no clear D gene. V was clipped by 4 bases and J by 2 bases, with 14 bases between them. CDR3 length equals 16 residues. Germline V gene sequence: CDR1 MNHNY, CDR2 SVGAGI (reference sequence). CDR3 in DNA: TGTGCCAGCAGTTTAAGAGAGGGAGCTACTAATGAAAAACTGTTTTTT. Its protein is CASSLREGATNEKLFF.

J is TRBJ1-2 and V is TRBV7-9; D might be TRBD1 (6 bases). V lost 8 bases, J lost 3 bases, and 22 bases lay in between. The CDR3 runs 16 residues. CDR1 is SEHNR, CDR2 FQNEAQ, per germline (reference sequence). CDR3 region: CASQQNPGAGDYGYTF. In DNA form, the CDR3 reads TGTGCCAGCCAGCAGAACCCAGGGGCAGGGGACTATGGCTACACCTTC.

The chain joins TRBV19 to TRBJ2-3, with 9 bases aligning to TRBD2. The length of the CDR3 is 16 residues. The J segment lost 2 bases and the V segment lost 7 bases, leaving 10 bases of the junction unmatched. From germline, CDR1 is LNHDA and CDR2 SQIVND (reference sequence). The CDR3 DNA reads as TGTGCCAGTACCCGGCGGGGGGGGGCATACACAGATACGCAGTATTTT. Amino acids: CASTRRGGAYTDTQYF.

This clone appeared a few times. The rearrangement links TRBV7-2 to TRBJ2-1; D perhaps matches TRBD1 (5 bases). With 0 bases removed from V and 4 bases from J, the gap between germline ends came to 7 bases. The germline V gene encodes CDR1 SGHTA and CDR2 FQGNSA. The CDR3 is made up of 14 amino acids. This CDR3 reads CASSLARAYNEQFF. CDR3 DNA sequence: TGTGCCAGCAGCTTAGCCAGGGCATACAATGAGCAGTTCTTC.

The J gene is TRBJ1-5, the V gene TRBV27; D is unclear. CDR3 length equals 16 residues. V lost 5 bases to trimming and J lost 4 bases, with 18 bases between them. Germline-derived CDR1 and CDR2 are MNHEY and SMNVEV (reference sequence). The CDR3 region has the DNA TGTGCCAGCAGTCGCGCGACCCAGTTCGGGAATCAGCCCCAGCATTTT. Translation gives CASSRATQFGNQPQHF.

The chain uses TRBV29-1 and TRBJ2-1, with 8 bases that match TRBD2. The junction had 9 bases not matched to a gene; V was cut back by 3 bases and J by 2 bases. CDR1 is SQVTM and CDR2 is ANQGSEA in the germline V gene. This CDR3 is built from 16 residues. The CDR3 region has the DNA TGCAGCGTTGAGGACACGGGGGGGAGGACCTACAATGAGCAGTTCTTC. Protein: CSVEDTGGRTYNEQFF.

The rearrangement links TRBV19 to TRBJ2-6, with 7 nucleotides matching TRBD1. This CDR3 has 15 residues. With V trimmed by 6 bases and J by 3 bases, 5 bases remained unmatched. Germline V gene data show CDR1 as LNHDA and CDR2 as SQIVND (reference sequence). The CDR3, as DNA: TGTGCCAGTAGCCAACAGGGGTTTGGGGCCAACGTCCTGACTTTC. Amino acids: CASSQQGFGANVLTF.

This clone was observed once. The V gene is TRBV5-4, the J gene TRBJ2-7; 11 bases agree with TRBD2. The germline V gene has CDR1 SGHNT and CDR2 YYREEE (reference sequence). The trim removed 3 bases at V and 6 bases at J, leaving 11 bases unmatched. CDR3 length: 16 amino acids. CDR3 sequence (DNA): TGTGCCAGCAGCTCCTGGGGTAGCGGGGGGGTGGGCGAGCAGTACTTC. Translating gives CASSSWGSGGVGEQYF.

V usage is TRBV5-1 and J usage is TRBJ1-2, with 7 bases that match TRBD1. Unmatched junction bases numbered 8, after V lost 4 bases and J lost 8 bases. The CDR3 is 13 amino acids. Per the germline V gene, CDR1 is SGHRS and CDR2 is YFSETQ. This chain's CDR3 is CASSVVEGAGYTF. CDR3 DNA sequence: TGCGCCAGCAGCGTAGTCGAGGGGGCCGGCTACACCTTC.

CDR3 in amino acids: CASSLGQATGELFF. The CDR3 coding sequence is TGTGCCAGCAGCTTAGGACAGGCTACCGGGGAGCTGTTTTTT. The rearrangement uses TRBV7-3 and TRBJ2-2; TRBD1 matches 7 bases. CDR3 length equals 14 residues. V was clipped by 2 bases and J by 5 bases; unmatched bases: 2. CDR1 is SGHTA and CDR2 is FQGTGA in the germline V gene.

This clone came up once. The chain recombines TRBV18 with TRBJ2-5, with TRBD1 identical over 8 bases. The germline CDR1 and CDR2 sequences are KGHSH and LQKENI. Trimming removed 3 bases from V and 5 bases from J; junction bases left unmatched: 8. The CDR3 runs to 15 residues. CDR3 nucleotides: TGTGCCAGCTCACCCCAGGACAGGGTCTTGGAGACCCAGTACTTC. It codes for CASSPQDRVLETQYF.

The chain is built from TRBV18 and TRBJ2-7; 10 bases are shared with TRBD2. V lost 2 bases to trimming and J lost 2 bases; unmatched junction nucleotides: 0. The CDR3 spans 14 residues. Germline assignment: CDR1 KGHSH and CDR2 LQKENI. CDR3 loop: CASSPTSGAYEQYF. The CDR3 region has the DNA TGTGCCAGCTCACCAACTAGCGGGGCCTACGAGCAGTACTTC.

The chain is built from TRBV29-1 and TRBJ1-1, with D perhaps matching TRBD1 (5 bases). CDR3 length: 13 residues. Trimming took off 7 bases at V and 0 bases at J, with 12 bases between the two ends. Germline lookup yields CDR1 SQVTM and CDR2 ANQGSEA. CDR3 sequence (DNA): TGCAGCGCAAGGGACTTAATGAACACTGAAGCTTTCTTT. It specifies CSARDLMNTEAFF.

The chain uses TRBV2 and TRBJ1-1; D is undetermined. Per germline, CDR1 SNHLY and CDR2 FYNNEI. This CDR3 spans 13 amino acids. Deletions cut 9 bases from V and 4 bases from J, with 15 bases between. The DNA for the CDR3 is TGTGCCAGGCGGCAGGAGAGCGGCACTGAAGCTTTCTTT. Translation: CARRQESGTEAFF.

The gene calls are TRBV11-2 and TRBJ2-5; D is undetermined. The ends were cut back, 5 bases at V and 5 bases at J, with 18 bases in the middle. The CDR3 loop spans 15 amino acids. Germline lookup yields CDR1 SGHAT and CDR2 FQNNGV. The CDR3 here is CASSLSLVMRETQYF. CDR3 nucleotides: TGTGCCAGCAGCCTTTCTCTGGTCATGAGGGAGACCCAGTACTTC.

The V call is TRBV25-1, the J call TRBJ1-1, with 8 bases matching TRBD1. CDR3 length equals 14 residues. Germline CDR1 MGHDK, CDR2 SYGVNS. Trimming removed 8 bases from V and 3 bases from J; junction bases left unmatched: 8. The CDR3 reads CASLHGRGHTEAFF. CDR3 nucleotide sequence: TGTGCCAGCTTACATGGCAGGGGGCACACTGAAGCTTTCTTT.

The genes are TRBV7-2 and TRBJ2-5; D call uncertain. V lost 3 bases, J lost 4 bases, and 9 bases lay in between. The CDR3 sequence is 13 residues long. Germline lookup yields CDR1 SGHTA and CDR2 FQGNSA. Written as DNA, the CDR3 is TGTGCCAGCAGCTTTCCAGGTCTAGAGACCCAGTACTTC. Translated, it gives CASSFPGLETQYF.

The rearrangement links TRBV13 to TRBJ2-1; D is possibly TRBD2 (7 bases). Trimming took off 2 bases at V and 0 bases at J, with 14 bases between the two ends. Germline lookup yields CDR1 PRHDT and CDR2 FYEKMQ (reference sequence). The CDR3 consists of 17 residues. Here the CDR3 reads CASSLRRGRSSYNEQFF. The CDR3 DNA reads TGTGCCAGCAGCTTACGGCGGGGGCGAAGCTCCTACAATGAGCAGTTCTTC.

This rearrangement joins TRBV9 to TRBJ1-2; no firm D call. The CDR3 has 13 amino acids. V lost 0 bases, J lost 7 bases, and 10 bases lay in between. Germline CDR1 SGDLS, CDR2 YYNGEE. CDR3 coding DNA: TGTGCCAGCAGCGTAGATTCGCGACTTGGCTACACCTTC. Protein sequence: CASSVDSRLGYTF.

This clone was seen just once. DNA of the CDR3: TGTGCCAGCAGACTACTAGCGGGGGGTTTTGATACGCAGTATTTT. This translates into CASRLLAGGFDTQYF. V usage is TRBV6-5 and J usage is TRBJ2-3; 12 positions agree with TRBD2. After removal of 6 bases from V and 6 bases from J, the junction contained 7 bases not matched to a gene. The CDR3 runs to 15 residues. Germline CDR1 MNHEY, CDR2 SVGAGI.

The count of this clone is one. The chain couples TRBV19 to TRBJ1-2; 9 positions agree with TRBD1. Trimming cost V 5 bases and J 8 bases; bases outside gene matches: 9. Germline CDR1 LNHDA, CDR2 SQIVND (reference sequence). The CDR3 runs 14 residues. The CDR3 loop reads CASSPRQGEGGYTF. CDR3 bases: TGTGCCAGTAGTCCCAGACAGGGGGAAGGCGGCTACACCTTC.

In this sample, this clone turned up a few times. The genes are TRBV10-2 and TRBJ2-2; 8 positions agree with TRBD2. The V gene's germline CDR1 is WSHSY and CDR2 SAAADI. There are 17 residues in the CDR3. Trimming at V came to 6 bases and at J to 4 bases, leaving 13 bases not matched to a gene. Here the CDR3 DNA reads TGCGCCAGCAGCCTTTTGATAGCGGGGAGTGCCACCGGGGAGCTGTTTTTT. Amino acid sequence: CASSLLIAGSATGELFF.

This rearrangement joins TRBV12-5 to TRBJ1-2; a weak D match, TRBD1 (6 bases). This CDR3 spans 18 amino acids. V shed 1 base and J shed 4 bases, with 22 bases lying between them. Germline V gives CDR1 LGHNT, CDR2 FRNRAP. The chain's CDR3 is CASGLAGLHREYLYGYTF. Written as DNA, the CDR3 is TGTGCTAGTGGTTTGGCCGGGCTTCACAGGGAATACCTCTATGGCTACACCTTC.

This clone was seen only once. The rearrangement links TRBV18 to TRBJ1-4, with D possibly being TRBD1 (5 bases). The CDR3 contains 15 residues. V lost 1 base, J lost 8 bases, and 14 bases lay in between. The V gene's germline CDR1 is KGHSH and CDR2 LQKENI. The CDR3 nucleotides read TGTGCCAGCTCACCACAGGAAGGGTCAGGGGAAAAACTGTTTTTT. This codes for CASSPQEGSGEKLFF.

This chain joins TRBV7-2 and TRBJ2-5; 9 bases are a match to TRBD2. CDR1 and CDR2 from the germline V gene are SGHTA and FQGNSA. Trimming took 1 base from V and 13 from J; bases not matched to a gene: 19. The CDR3 is 17 residues long. DNA of the CDR3: TGTGCCAGCAGCTTAGGGGTGGGGGCTAGCGGGGCCTCCCGTGGGTACTTC. Its translation is CASSLGVGASGASRGYF.

V is TRBV7-2 and J is TRBJ1-3, with D tentatively TRBD1 (6 bases). Deletions cut 2 bases from V and 4 bases from J, with 21 bases between. The CDR3 runs to 18 residues. Germline assignment: CDR1 SGHTA and CDR2 FQGNSA. CDR3 region: CASSLRVQQGAWGNTIYF. In DNA, the CDR3 is TGTGCCAGCAGCTTACGGGTCCAACAGGGTGCGTGGGGAAACACCATATATTTT.

In its sample, this clone was seen once. At one boundary the junction diverges from the germline segment, which might be a read error. This CDR3 is also generated by other DNA sequences in the sample. The chain has TRBV5-4 and TRBJ1-1; possible D gene TRBD1, 6 bases. Germline V CDR1 and CDR2: SGHNT, YYREEE (reference sequence). The CDR3 loop spans 16 amino acids. CDR3 DNA sequence: TGTGCCAGCAGCGTGGGACAACCGCCGATGAACACTGAGGCTTTCTTT. This codes for CASSVGQPPMNTEAFF.

The chain couples TRBV25-1 to TRBJ2-7; 10 nucleotides match TRBD1. This CDR3 comprises 12 residues. V lost 8 bases, J lost 4 bases, and 2 bases stayed unmatched. The germline V gene encodes CDR1 MGHDK and CDR2 SYGVNS. CDR3 residues: CASRDRGYEQYF. CDR3 sequence (DNA): TGTGCCAGCCGGGACAGGGGTTACGAGCAGTACTTC.